This TCR beta chain was obtained from a study of T-cell reconstitution after alpha-beta-depleted transplantation in children. TCRbeta library preparation incorporated unique molecular identifiers. TCRdb analysed the PCR reads with MiXCR anew, one entry per CDR3 protein. The data hold about 690,000 distinct CDR3 sequences, with roughly 15% observed a single time. V lost 1 base and J lost 1, with 13 bases in between. Germline lookup yields CDR1 LGHNA and CDR2 YSLEER. The CDR3 sequence is 16 residues long. This clonotype appeared a few times. The chain couples TRBV4-3 to TRBJ2-5; the D is unclear. Sequenced here: PBMCs from the stem cell graft donor, sampled from the stem cell graft. This TCR derives from a human donor who donated a stem cell graft to a child with acute myeloid leukemia. The CDR3 region has the DNA TGCGCCAGCAGCCAAGGCGGTCCATCAACCCAAGAGACCCAGTACTTC. It specifies CASSQGGPSTQETQYF.